This T cell receptor (beta chain) was identified during a study of T cells in Graves' hyperthyroidism and ophthalmopathy. Germline assignment: CDR1 SGDLS and CDR2 YYNGEE. The CDR3 is 16 residues long. Trimming left V 3 bases short and J 0 bases short, with 16 bases between. The CDR3 regions of TCR beta were amplified from RNA transcripts. The HTBI primer set was used in a first-round RT-PCR of the TCR CDR3. In TCRdb, the multiplex PCR reads were re-called with MiXCR into one record per CDR3 protein. The sample consists of hundreds of thousands of distinct CDR3 sequences, around 15% of them appearing once. In the case of this clonotype: Its target is not known.

Researchers defined stable Graves' hyperthyroidism as no ophthalmopathy progression within 18 months. Around 10 ml of fresh peripheral blood supplied the PBMCs. Study findings and constraints: A median around six months before onset, the model predicted ophthalmopathy. In the blood, most expanded thyroid clonotypes above 0.001 appeared as well.

V and J are TRBV9 and TRBJ2-7, with D perhaps matching TRBD2 (7 bases). This TCR was sampled from a middle-aged woman with Graves' hyperthyroidism. The sample consisted of blood. The CDR3, as DNA: TGTGCCAGCAGCGAAGGGGGGGGTAGCGGCTCCTACGAGCAGTACTTC. It is translated as CASSEGGGSGSYEQYF.